This is a list of T cell receptor beta chains from one sample in a study of blood T cells in healthy people across ages. One entry per CDR3 protein results from TCRdb running MiXCR on the 5' RACE reads. The table has around 1,000,000 distinct CDR3 sequences, approximately 26% seen once. The data were also submitted as part of a second study, on T cells of mothers and their children.

The sample was blood. Every receptor here comes from a girl aged 2-9 years in good health. CDR3s include the opening cysteine and the closing phenylalanine or tryptophan. D genes are given only for firm matches. The size of a clone is reported for some rows only, either as once, few or many, or as a class for expanded clones.

v_gene,abundance,j_gene,d_gene,CDR3aa,CDR3nt
TRBV9,.,TRBJ1-4,.,CASSVEGTGKLFF,TGTGCCAGCAGCGTAGAAGGTACCGGAAAACTGTTTTTT
TRBV5-1,.,TRBJ1-6,.,CASTWTDSNSPLHF,TGCGCCAGCACATGGACAGACAGTAATTCACCCCTCCACTTT
TRBV14,once,TRBJ2-1,TRBD2,CASSQETSGVEQFF,TGTGCCAGCAGCCAAGAAACTAGCGGGGTGGAGCAGTTCTTC
TRBV5-1,few,TRBJ2-5,TRBD1,CASSMGDSKETQYF,TGCGCCAGCAGCATGGGGGACAGTAAAGAGACCCAGTACTTC
TRBV29-1,few,TRBJ2-5,.,CSVGGTRETQYF,TGCAGCGTTGGAGGGACAAGGGAGACCCAGTACTTC
TRBV12-5,few,TRBJ2-5,.,CASGSLQGARFF,TGTGCTAGTGGCTCCCTCCAGGGAGCGCGGTTCTTC
TRBV6-1,.,TRBJ2-5,.,CASSDMRAGETQYF,TGTGCCAGCAGTGATATGAGGGCTGGGGAGACCCAGTACTTC
TRBV9,.,TRBJ2-7,.,CASSDWRDSHEQYF,TGTGCCAGCAGCGATTGGCGGGACAGTCACGAGCAGTACTTC
TRBV12-3/TRBV12-4,.,TRBJ1-2,.,CASSWTQGGKYGYTF,TGTGCCAGCAGTTGGACCCAGGGAGGGAAATATGGCTACACCTTC
TRBV6-1,.,TRBJ2-1,TRBD2,CASTGQLAGGPNEQFF,TGTGCCAGCACGGGACAACTAGCGGGAGGGCCCAATGAGCAGTTCTTC
TRBV29-1,few,TRBJ2-1,TRBD2,CSVVSMASGRNPSYNEQFF,TGCAGCGTTGTTAGTATGGCTAGCGGGAGAAACCCCTCCTACAATGAGCAGTTCTTC
TRBV2,few,TRBJ2-7,.,CASSEASSWGEQYF,TGTGCCAGCAGTGAGGCCAGTTCTTGGGGCGAGCAGTACTTC
TRBV4-1,.,TRBJ1-5,TRBD1,CASSQETGGVQPQHF,TGCGCCAGCAGCCAAGAAACAGGGGGCGTACAGCCCCAGCATTTT
TRBV6-5,.,TRBJ2-2,.,CASSYSAANTGELFF,TGTGCCAGCAGTTACTCTGCGGCGAACACCGGGGAGCTGTTTTTT
TRBV12-3/TRBV12-4,.,TRBJ1-4,.,CASSSVRGNEKLFF,TGTGCCAGCAGTTCTGTAAGGGGGAATGAAAAACTGTTTTTT
TRBV2,few,TRBJ2-7,TRBD1,CASSWDRGLYEQYF,TGTGCCAGCAGCTGGGACAGGGGTCTCTACGAGCAGTACTTC
TRBV29-1,many,TRBJ2-5,TRBD2,CSVGRGETQYF,TGCAGCGTCGGGAGGGGTGAGACCCAGTACTTC
TRBV9,.,TRBJ2-1,.,CASSVASGPSSYNEQFF,TGTGCCAGCAGCGTAGCTTCGGGACCCAGCTCCTACAATGAGCAGTTCTTC
TRBV27,once,TRBJ2-1,TRBD2,CASTLLAGGLGANEQFF,TGTGCCAGCACCCTACTTGCGGGAGGATTAGGAGCCAATGAGCAGTTCTTC
TRBV4-1,.,TRBJ2-1,TRBD2,CASSPPGASGSFHEQFF,TGCGCCAGCAGCCCTCCGGGGGCTAGCGGGAGTTTCCATGAGCAGTTCTTC
TRBV7-2,few,TRBJ1-2,.,CASSLVVSPGYTF,TGTGCCAGCAGCTTAGTCGTGTCCCCTGGCTACACCTTC
TRBV9,.,TRBJ2-1,TRBD2,CASSVGRSGSAHEQFF,TGTGCCAGCAGCGTAGGACGTAGCGGGAGTGCCCATGAGCAGTTCTTC
TRBV27,few,TRBJ2-7,.,CASSLLGVDEQYF,TGTGCCAGCAGTTTATTGGGGGTCGACGAGCAGTACTTC
TRBV12-3/TRBV12-4,many,TRBJ2-1,TRBD2,CASSLSGDSYNEQFF,TGTGCCAGCAGTCTTAGCGGGGACTCCTACAATGAGCAGTTCTTC
TRBV4-2,.,TRBJ2-7,.,CASSQEHQKQYF,TGTGCCAGCAGCCAAGAACACCAGAAGCAGTACTTC
TRBV12-3/TRBV12-4,.,TRBJ2-1,.,CAGSSTSLGNEQFF,TGTGCCGGCAGTTCTACTAGTTTGGGCAATGAGCAGTTCTTC
TRBV12-3/TRBV12-4,.,TRBJ2-7,.,CASSLRTRAYEQYF,TGTGCCAGCAGTCTCCGGACCCGAGCCTACGAGCAGTACTTC
TRBV7-6,.,TRBJ2-7,.,CASSLNGGGEQYF,TGTGCCAGCAGCTTAAACGGAGGGGGCGAGCAGTACTTC
TRBV29-1,.,TRBJ1-2,.,CSATYLQVVPGGSNYGYTF,TGCAGCGCTACGTATCTCCAGGTGGTACCGGGGGGATCGAACTATGGCTACACCTTC
TRBV12-3/TRBV12-4,.,TRBJ2-1,.,CASSFLLSDYNEQFF,TGTGCCAGCAGTTTTTTACTTAGCGACTACAATGAGCAGTTCTTC
TRBV5-1,few,TRBJ1-1,.,CASSSGNRGTEAFF,TGCGCCAGCAGTTCGGGGAACCGGGGGACTGAAGCTTTCTTT
TRBV6-5,.,TRBJ2-4,.,CASSRDRKNIQYF,TGTGCCAGCAGTCGGGACCGTAAAAACATTCAGTACTTC
TRBV6-4,.,TRBJ2-3,.,CASPGTSGDTQYF,TGTGCCAGCCCCGGGACTTCGGGAGATACGCAGTATTTT
TRBV6-6,few,TRBJ2-7,.,CASSYLGAYEQYF,TGTGCCAGCAGTTATTTAGGGGCCTACGAGCAGTACTTC
TRBV12-3/TRBV12-4,.,TRBJ2-4,.,CASSPIAGAKNIQYF,TGTGCCAGCAGCCCGATCGCGGGAGCCAAAAACATTCAGTACTTC
TRBV27,once,TRBJ2-4,.,CASSLSGSLGDIQYF,TGTGCCAGCAGTTTATCCGGTAGCCTTGGTGACATTCAGTACTTC
TRBV25-1,.,TRBJ1-2,.,CASSGSWAGYYGYTF,TGTGCCAGCAGTGGCTCTTGGGCGGGTTACTATGGCTACACCTTC
TRBV27,.,TRBJ1-5,TRBD1,CTSSPLTGGTYQPQHF,TGTACCAGCAGTCCCTTAACAGGGGGTACTTATCAGCCCCAGCATTTT
TRBV2,.,TRBJ1-6,.,CASSEALGHSPLHF,TGTGCCAGCAGTGAAGCGCTTGGCCATTCACCCCTCCACTTT
TRBV29-1,.,TRBJ1-1,.,CSVEASGGRGGTEAFF,TGCAGCGTTGAAGCTTCGGGCGGCAGGGGAGGAACTGAAGCTTTCTTT
TRBV29-1,few,TRBJ2-3,.,CSVERGITSTDTQYF,TGCAGCGTTGAACGAGGAATCACTAGCACAGATACGCAGTATTTT
TRBV20-1,.,TRBJ2-3,.,CSAPRRDGDTQYF,TGCAGTGCTCCGAGACGAGATGGAGATACGCAGTATTTT
TRBV6-5,.,TRBJ1-5,TRBD1,CASSRTGGRPQHF,TGTGCCAGCAGCAGGACAGGAGGAAGGCCCCAGCATTTT
TRBV6-5,.,TRBJ2-5,.,CASSRRPRDKVYF,TGTGCCAGCAGTCGTCGGCCCCGGGACAAGGTCTACTTC
TRBV3-1,few,TRBJ2-5,.,CASSQGEGGYQETQYF,TGTGCCAGCAGCCAGGGAGAGGGAGGATACCAAGAGACCCAGTACTTC
TRBV3-1,few,TRBJ2-3,TRBD2,CASSQDEAGATDTQYF,TGTGCCAGCAGCCAAGACGAAGCGGGGGCCACAGATACGCAGTATTTT
TRBV7-2,.,TRBJ2-5,.,CASSFYQEEETQYF,TGTGCCAGCAGCTTTTACCAGGAGGAAGAGACCCAGTACTTC
TRBV9,.,TRBJ2-5,TRBD2,CASSVHPGTTETQYF,TGTGCCAGCAGCGTGCACCCCGGGACTACGGAGACCCAGTACTTC
TRBV7-8,few,TRBJ1-4,TRBD1,CASSPWTGATLANEKLFF,TGTGCCAGCAGCCCCTGGACAGGGGCAACTCTTGCTAATGAAAAACTGTTTTTT
TRBV12-3/TRBV12-4,.,TRBJ2-1,TRBD2,CASNTGTIYNEQFF,TGTGCCAGCAATACCGGGACTATCTACAATGAGCAGTTCTTC
TRBV28,few,TRBJ2-4,TRBD2,CASGGLGLAGGIQYF,TGTGCCAGCGGAGGACTCGGACTAGCGGGAGGCATTCAGTACTTC
TRBV7-9,.,TRBJ2-1,.,CASSHWTDNNEQFF,TGTGCCAGCAGCCACTGGACAGATAACAATGAGCAGTTCTTC
TRBV6-2/TRBV6-3,few,TRBJ2-7,.,CASSSKTSTEQYF,TGTGCCAGCAGCTCAAAAACTAGCACCGAGCAGTACTTC
TRBV4-1,.,TRBJ1-5,.,CASSQGAGRYSNQPQHF,TGCGCCAGCAGCCAAGGGGCCGGGCGCTATAGCAATCAGCCCCAGCATTTT
TRBV28,.,TRBJ2-7,.,CASSRTPYYEQYF,TGTGCCAGCAGTAGGACGCCTTATTACGAGCAGTACTTC
TRBV4-1,.,TRBJ2-5,.,CASSQEGSRIQETQYF,TGCGCCAGCAGCCAAGAAGGAAGTCGGATCCAAGAGACCCAGTACTTC